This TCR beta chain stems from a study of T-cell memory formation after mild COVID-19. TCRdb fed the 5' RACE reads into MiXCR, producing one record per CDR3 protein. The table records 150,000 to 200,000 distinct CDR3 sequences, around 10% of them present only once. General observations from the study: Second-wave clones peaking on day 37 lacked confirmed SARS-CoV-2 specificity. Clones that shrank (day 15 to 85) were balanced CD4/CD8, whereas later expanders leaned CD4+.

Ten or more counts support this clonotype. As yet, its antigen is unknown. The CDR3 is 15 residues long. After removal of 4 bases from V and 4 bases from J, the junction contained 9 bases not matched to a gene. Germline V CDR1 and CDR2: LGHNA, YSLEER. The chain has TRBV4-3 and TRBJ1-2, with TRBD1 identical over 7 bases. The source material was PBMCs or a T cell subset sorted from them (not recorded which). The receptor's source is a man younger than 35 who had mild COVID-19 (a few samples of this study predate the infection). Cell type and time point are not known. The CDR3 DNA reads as TGCGCCAGCAGCCCCAAAGAGGGGGCCGTCTATGGCTACACCTTC. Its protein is CASSPKEGAVYGYTF.